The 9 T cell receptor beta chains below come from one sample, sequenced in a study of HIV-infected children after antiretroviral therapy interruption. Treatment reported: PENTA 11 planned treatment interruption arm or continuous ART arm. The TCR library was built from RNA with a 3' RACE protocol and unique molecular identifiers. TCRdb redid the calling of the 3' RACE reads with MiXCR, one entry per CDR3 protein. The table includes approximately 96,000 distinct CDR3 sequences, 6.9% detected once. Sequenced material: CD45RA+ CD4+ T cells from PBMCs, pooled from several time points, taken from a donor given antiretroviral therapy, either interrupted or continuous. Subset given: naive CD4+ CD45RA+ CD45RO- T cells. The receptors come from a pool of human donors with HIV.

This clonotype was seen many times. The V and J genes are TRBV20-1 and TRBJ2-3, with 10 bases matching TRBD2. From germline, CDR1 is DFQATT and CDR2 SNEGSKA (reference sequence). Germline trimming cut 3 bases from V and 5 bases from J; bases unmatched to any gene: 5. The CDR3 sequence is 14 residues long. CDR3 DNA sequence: TGCAGTGCTAGGCCCAGCGGGGGGGTAGATACGCAGTATTTT. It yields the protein CSARPSGGVDTQYF.

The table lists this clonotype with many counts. The CDR3 sequence: CASISAGAGANVLTF. The CDR3 nucleotides read TGTGCCAGCATCTCGGCCGGGGCTGGGGCCAACGTCCTGACTTTC. The chain recombines TRBV27 with TRBJ2-6, with D tentatively TRBD2 (5 bases). Per germline, CDR1 MNHEY and CDR2 SMNVEV (reference sequence). V was clipped by 7 bases and J by 2 bases, with 12 bases between them. The CDR3 loop spans 15 amino acids.

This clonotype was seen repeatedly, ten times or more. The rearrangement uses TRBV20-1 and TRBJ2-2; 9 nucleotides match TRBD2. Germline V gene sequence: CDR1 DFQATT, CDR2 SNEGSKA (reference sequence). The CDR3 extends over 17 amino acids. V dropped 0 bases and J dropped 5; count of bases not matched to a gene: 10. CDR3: CSARDSATSGGTGELFF. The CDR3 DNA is TGCAGTGCTAGAGATTCAGCTACAAGCGGGGGGACCGGGGAGCTGTTTTTT.

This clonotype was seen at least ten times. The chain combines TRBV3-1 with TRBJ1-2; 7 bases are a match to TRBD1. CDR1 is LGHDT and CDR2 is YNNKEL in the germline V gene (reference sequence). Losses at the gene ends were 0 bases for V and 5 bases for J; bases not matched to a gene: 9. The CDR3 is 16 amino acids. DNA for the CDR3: TGTGCCAGCAGCCAAGATCTGGCAGGGGGGCGATATGGCTACACCTTC. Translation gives CASSQDLAGGRYGYTF. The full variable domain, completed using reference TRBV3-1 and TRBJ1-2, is DTAVSQTPKYLVTQMGNDKSIKCEQNLGHDTMYWYKQDSKKFLKIMFSYNNKELIINETVPNRFSPKSPDKAHLNLHINSLELGDSAVYFCASSQDLAGGRYGYTFGSGTRLTVV.

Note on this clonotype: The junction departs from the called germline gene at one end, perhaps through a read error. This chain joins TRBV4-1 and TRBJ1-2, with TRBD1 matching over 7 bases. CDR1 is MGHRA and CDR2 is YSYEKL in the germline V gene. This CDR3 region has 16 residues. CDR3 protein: CASSHGPTGPDYGYTF. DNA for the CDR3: TGTGCCAGCAGCCACGGACCGACAGGGCCGGACTATGGCTACACCTTC.

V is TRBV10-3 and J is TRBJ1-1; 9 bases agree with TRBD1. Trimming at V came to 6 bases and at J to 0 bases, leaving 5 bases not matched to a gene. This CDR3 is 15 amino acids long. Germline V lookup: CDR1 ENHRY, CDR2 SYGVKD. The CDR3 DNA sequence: TGTGCCATCAGGACCGGACAGGGGTTGAACACTGAAGCTTTCTTT. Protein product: CAIRTGQGLNTEAFF.

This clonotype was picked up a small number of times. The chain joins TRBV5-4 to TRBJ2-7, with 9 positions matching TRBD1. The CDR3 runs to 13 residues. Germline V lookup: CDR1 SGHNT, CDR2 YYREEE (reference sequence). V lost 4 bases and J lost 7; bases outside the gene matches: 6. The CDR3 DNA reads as TGTGCCAGCAGCCGAGCGACAGGGGGTGAGCAGTACTTC. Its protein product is CASSRATGGEQYF.

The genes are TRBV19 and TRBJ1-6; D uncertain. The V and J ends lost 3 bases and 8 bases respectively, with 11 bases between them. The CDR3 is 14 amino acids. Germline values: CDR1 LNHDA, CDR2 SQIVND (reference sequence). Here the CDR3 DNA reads TGTGCCAGTAGTATCCGGGGTATCGATTCACCCCTCCACTTT. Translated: CASSIRGIDSPLHF.

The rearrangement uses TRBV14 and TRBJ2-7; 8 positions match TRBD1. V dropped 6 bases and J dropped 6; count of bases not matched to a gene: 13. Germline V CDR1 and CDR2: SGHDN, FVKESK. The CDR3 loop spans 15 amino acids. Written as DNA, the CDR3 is TGTGCCAGCAGTCCACGGTTCCGAGACAGGGGCGAGCAGTACTTC. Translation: CASSPRFRDRGEQYF. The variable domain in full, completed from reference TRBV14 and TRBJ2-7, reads EAGVTQFPSHSVIEKGQTVTLRCDPISGHDNLYWYRRVMGKEIKFLLHFVKESKQDESGMPNNRFLAERTGGTYSTLKVQPAELEDSGVYFCASSPRFRDRGEQYFGPGTRLTVT.